What follows are 32 T cell receptor beta chains derived from one specimen sequenced in a study of CD8+CD57+ T cells in acquired aplastic anemia. Investigators profiled TCR beta VDJ and CDR3 from genomic DNA template. TCRdb re-analysed the reads in MiXCR, keeping a single row per CDR3 protein. Seen here are about 420,000 distinct CDR3 sequences, about 70% observed once, and the top ten hold 3% to 4.5%. Sequencing was done on a sample of sorted CD4+, CD8+, or CD8+CD57+ T cells (not recorded which) from PBMCs. These receptors came from a human donor in good health, serving as a control.

This clonotype appeared a single time. The junction departs from germline at one end; a sequencing error may be responsible. This chain joins TRBV15 and TRBJ2-2, with D tentatively TRBD2 (5 bases). This CDR3 has 14 residues. Germline lookup yields CDR1 LNHNV and CDR2 YYDKDF (reference sequence). CDR3 sequence: CASSFTPATGELFF. CDR3 nucleotide sequence: TGTGCCAGCAGCTTCACCCCGGCTACCGGGGAACTGTTCTTT.

V usage is TRBV25-1 and J usage is TRBJ2-1; 10 bases map to TRBD2. Trimming removed 1 base from V and 6 bases from J; junction bases left unmatched: 6. Germline V CDR1 and CDR2: MGHDK, SYGVNS. This CDR3 region has 16 residues. The CDR3 sequence: CASSELSSGSSNEQFF. The CDR3 bases are TGTGCCAGCAGTGAATTGTCTAGCGGGAGTTCCAATGAGCAGTTCTTC.

With regard to this clonotype: Its ends do not fully match the called genes, so a read error is possible. The J gene is TRBJ2-3, the V gene TRBV20-1; 15 bases fit TRBD2. Germline CDR1 and CDR2: DFQATT and SNEGSKA (reference sequence). The CDR3 contains 16 residues. The CDR3 nucleotides read TGCAGCGCTAGAGAGGGGACTAGCGGGGGGTCAGATACGCAGTATTTT. Its translation: CSAREGTSGGSDTQYF.

This clonotype has at least ten counts. The chain joins TRBV10-3 to TRBJ1-1, with 10 bases fitting TRBD1. J lost 3 bases, V lost 2 bases, and 6 bases had no gene match. This CDR3 has 16 amino acids. Germline lookup yields CDR1 ENHRY and CDR2 SYGVKD. The CDR3 loop reads CAISERDRGQDTEAFF. The CDR3 coding sequence is TGTGCCATCAGTGAGCGCGACAGGGGGCAGGACACTGAAGCTTTCTTT.

This clonotype has at least ten counts. The gene calls are TRBV2 and TRBJ2-5; no reliable D call. Deletions cut 1 base from V and 5 bases from J, with 17 bases between. Germline V gene sequence: CDR1 SNHLY, CDR2 FYNNEI. The CDR3 has 16 residues. CDR3 loop: CASSEERVNGRETQYF. The CDR3 region has the DNA TGTGCCAGCAGTGAAGAGCGCGTAAACGGGCGGGAGACCCAGTACTTC. Full variable domain (remainder filled in from reference TRBV2 and TRBJ2-5): EPEVTQTPSHQVTQMGQEVILRCVPISNHLYFYWYRQILGQKVEFLVSFYNNEISEKSEIFDDQFSVERPDGSNFTLKIRSTKLEDSAMYFCASSEERVNGRETQYFGPGTRLLVL.

Turning to this clonotype: The final CDR3 position lacks the conserved phenylalanine or tryptophan, pointing to a likely read error. Because the CDR3's place on the DNA is in doubt, the DNA is left out and the CDR3 is given as listed by TCRdb. The V and J genes are TRBV19 and TRBJ2-1. A total of 16 residues make up the CDR3, ends included. The germline CDR1 and CDR2 sequences are LNHDA and SQIVND (reference sequence). The CDR3 reads CASSVLGELYSHLHFV.

As to this clonotype: Its ends do not fully match the called genes, so a read error is possible. This chain joins TRBV7-4 and TRBJ2-7, with 8 nucleotides matching TRBD2. Germline lookup yields CDR1 SGHVT and CDR2 SQSDAQ. The CDR3 loop spans 14 amino acids. The CDR3 is CASSASGLVYEEYF. The DNA for the CDR3 is TGTGCCAGCAGCGCGTCGGGACTAGTATACGAGGAGTACTTC.

This clonotype was detected only a few times. The CDR3 end shows no conserved phenylalanine or tryptophan, and so a read error is likely. Because the CDR3's place on the DNA is in doubt, the DNA is left out and the CDR3 is given as listed by TCRdb. The CDR3 loop reads CASSETGAEDTQY. The chain employs TRBV7-9 and TRBJ1-1; TRBD1 is the table's D call and was not checked against the DNA. Germline lookup yields CDR1 SEHNR and CDR2 FQNEAQ (reference sequence). Ends included, the CDR3 has 13 residues.

As regards this clonotype: The germline gene is not matched at one end of the junction; a read error may be the cause. This chain links TRBV7-2 with TRBJ2-7; TRBD1 matches 10 bases. The CDR3 sequence is 14 residues long. Germline V lookup: CDR1 SGHTA, CDR2 FQGNSA. The CDR3 sequence: CASRPTGGRFVGPF. The CDR3, as DNA: TGTGCCAGCAGGCCGACAGGGGGCCGGTTCGTCGGGCCATTC.

Turning to this clonotype: The junction departs from germline at one end; a sequencing error may be responsible. The J gene is TRBJ1-2, the V gene TRBV10-3; D is uncertain. The CDR3 consists of 14 residues. Germline V lookup: CDR1 ENHRY, CDR2 SYGVKD. This CDR3 reads CAISDAPKVHGYTF. The CDR3 nucleotides are TGTGCCATTAGTGACGCACCCAAGGTCCATGGCTACACCTTC.

This chain's CDR3 is CASSGGAGANEKLFF. CDR3 DNA: TGTGCCAGCAGCGGGGGGGCAGGCGCTAATGAAAAACTGTTTTTT. The chain uses TRBV7-2 and TRBJ1-4; weak D call: TRBD1 (6 bases). V lost 5 bases and J 3 bases, leaving 13 bases between the germline ends. The CDR3 length is 15 residues. Germline assignment: CDR1 SGHTA and CDR2 FQGNSA. Drawing the rest from reference TRBV7-2 and TRBJ1-4, the complete variable domain is GAGVSQSPSNKVTEKGKDVELRCDPISGHTALYWYRQSLGQGLEFLIYFQGNSAPDKSGLPSDRFSAERTGGSVSTLTIQRTQQEDSAVYLCASSGGAGANEKLFFGSGTQLSVL.

As to this clonotype: The limits of the CDR3 on the DNA are not certain, so only TCRdb's listed CDR3 is given. The V gene is TRBV7-3, the J gene TRBJ2-7; the table's D gene call, TRBD1, was not cross checked with the DNA. Germline assignment: CDR1 SGHTA and CDR2 FQGTGA. The CDR3 length is 14 residues, termini included. CDR3: CASGHPNTEAFFDF.

Comments on this clonotype: Sequence at one end of the junction differs from germline and may be a read error. The chain couples TRBV19 to TRBJ1-6; D not resolved. Germline values: CDR1 LNHDA, CDR2 SQIVND (reference sequence). The CDR3 has 16 amino acids. The CDR3 bases are TGTGCCAGTAGTATAGCTCCTGAAACTAATGAAACACTGCTTTATTTT. Translated, it gives CASSIAPETNETLLYF.

Concerning this clonotype: A junction end diverges from the germline sequence, so it may reflect a read error. The chain has TRBV7-7 and TRBJ1-3; TRBD1 is a possible D gene (5 bases). The CDR3 covers 14 residues. Germline V gene lookup returns CDR1 SSHAT and CDR2 FNYEAQ (reference sequence). The CDR3 spells CASSLGGTSDSEQF. DNA for the CDR3: TGTGCTAGCAGCTTAGGTGGGACTAGCGATAGTGAGCAGTTT.

This chain joins TRBV6-4 and TRBJ1-2; D is undetermined. V was cut by 6 bases and J by 0 bases, with 11 bases left in between. This CDR3 comprises 14 residues. Germline assignment: CDR1 MRHNA and CDR2 SNTAGT. The CDR3 DNA sequence: TGTGCCAGCAGCGAGGATTCCGCTAACTATGGCTACACCTTC. Translation gives CASSEDSANYGYTF.

Of note for this clonotype: Sequence at one end of the junction differs from germline and may be a read error. The rearrangement joins TRBV5-1 to TRBJ2-2, with a possible D match to TRBD2 (6 bases). CDR3 length: 12 residues. Germline V gene data show CDR1 as SGHRS and CDR2 as YFSETQ. CDR3 coding DNA: TGTGCCAGCAGCGACTTGGGCGGGGCGCTGTTTTTT. This sequence encodes CASSDLGGALFF.

This clonotype was seen ten or more times. A read error may explain this, as a much larger clone is one base away. The V call is TRBV10-3, the J call TRBJ1-1; no definite D call. Germline CDR1 reads ENHRY; CDR2 reads SYGVKD. V lost 8 bases and J 5 bases, leaving 15 bases between the germline ends. The CDR3 contains 13 residues. The CDR3, as DNA: TGTGCCATCGTTAGCGATGCACTGACTGAAGCTTTCTTT. Translation: CAIVSDALTEAFF.

As concerns this clonotype: No DNA is shown, since the ends of the CDR3 on it are uncertain; the CDR3 is the one TCRdb lists. V is TRBV29-1 and J is TRBJ2-7; the D call in the table, TRBD1, was not verified against the DNA. Germline V gene sequence: CDR1 SQVTM, CDR2 ANQGSEA. 13 amino acids form the CDR3, both terminal residues included. CDR3 residues: CSVAQGAGGEPYF.

About this clonotype: A much larger clone differs from this one at a single base, so this may be a read error. The chain uses TRBV30 and TRBJ1-1, with D unresolved. The CDR3 spans 13 residues. From germline, CDR1 is GTSNPN and CDR2 SVGIG (reference sequence). The CDR3 sequence is CAWSDMGFIEACF. The CDR3 DNA sequence: TGTGCCTGGAGTGATATGGGTTTCATTGAAGCTTGCTTT.

The chain employs TRBV20-1 and TRBJ1-3; D gene unclear. Germline V gene data show CDR1 as DFQATT and CDR2 as SNEGSKA (reference sequence). Trimming took 2 bases from V and 1 from J, leaving 3 bases between them. The CDR3 is 12 residues long. The CDR3 DNA is TGCAGTGCTAGACAATCTGGAAACACCATATATTTT. Translating it yields CSARQSGNTIYF.

A remark on this clonotype: A much larger clone lies a single base off, so this may be a read error. This rearrangement joins TRBV5-8 to TRBJ1-3, with 9 bases identical to TRBD1. The V gene's germline CDR1 is SGHTS and CDR2 YDEGEE. The CDR3 is 15 amino acids. The trim removed 4 bases at V and 0 bases at J, leaving 2 bases unmatched. The DNA for the CDR3 is TGTGCCAGCAGCCCGGGACAGGGCTCTGGAAACACCATATATTTT. Its translation is CASSPGQGSGNTIYF.

This clonotype has at least ten counts. The rearrangement uses TRBV20-1 and TRBJ2-1; TRBD1 agrees at 8 bases. Germline loops: CDR1 DFQATT, CDR2 SNEGSKA (reference sequence). CDR3 length: 12 residues. V shed 6 bases, J shed 8 bases, and the junction held 6 bases outside the gene matches. Here the CDR3 reads CSADREGDEQFF. The CDR3 DNA sequence: TGCAGTGCGGACAGGGAAGGGGATGAGCAGTTCTTC.

A single count supports this clonotype. V usage is TRBV10-2 and J usage is TRBJ1-2; 10 bases are a match to TRBD1. The CDR3 has 16 residues. V lost 6 bases and J lost 4; bases outside the gene matches: 11. Germline values: CDR1 WSHSY, CDR2 SAAADI. CDR3 sequence: CASRSGTGASRYGYTF. In nucleotides, the CDR3 is TGCGCCAGCAGATCCGGGACAGGGGCGTCCCGCTATGGCTACACCTTC.

This clonotype was picked up many times. The V call is TRBV7-6, the J call TRBJ2-3, with D perhaps matching TRBD2 (6 bases). Deletions cut 5 bases from V and 2 bases from J, with 17 bases between. CDR1 is SGHVS and CDR2 is FNYEAQ in the germline V gene. This CDR3 is 16 amino acids long. CDR3: CASSTAPGVSTDTQYF. CDR3 nucleotides: TGTGCCAGCAGCACCGCCCCGGGGGTCTCCACAGATACGCAGTATTTT. Drawing the rest from reference TRBV7-6 and TRBJ2-3, the complete variable domain is GAGVSQSPRYKVTKRGQDVALRCDPISGHVSLYWYRQALGQGPEFLTYFNYEAQQDKSGLPNDRFSAERPEGSISTLTIQRTEQRDSAMYRCASSTAPGVSTDTQYFGPGTRLTVL.

The chain recombines TRBV15 with TRBJ1-6, with D unresolved. CDR1 is LNHNV and CDR2 is YYDKDF in the germline V gene (reference sequence). The CDR3 loop spans 16 amino acids. V was pared by 0 bases and J by 9 bases, with 15 bases between. Written as DNA, the CDR3 is TGTGCCACCAGCAGAGATACGAGTGTCACTAGTTCACCCCTCCACTTT. Its protein product is CATSRDTSVTSSPLHF.

J is TRBJ2-5 and V is TRBV7-2; D is possibly TRBD1 (5 bases). The CDR3 totals 12 residues. Germline V gene data show CDR1 as SGHTA and CDR2 as FQGNSA. The V end lost 5 bases, the J end lost 4 bases, and 8 bases lay between the germline ends. As DNA, the CDR3 is TGTGCCAGCAGCCGAAGGGGAGAGACCCAGTACTTC. It yields the protein CASSRRGETQYF.

With respect to this clonotype: Lacking the conserved final phenylalanine or tryptophan, this CDR3 likely reflects a read error. The limits of the CDR3 on the DNA are not certain, so only TCRdb's listed CDR3 is given. J is TRBJ1-1 and V is TRBV7-7; the table's D call TRBD1 went unverified against the DNA. The CDR3 is 13 amino acids long, termini counted. Germline CDR1 reads SSHAT; CDR2 reads FNYEAQ (reference sequence). The CDR3 here is CASSAVSHEGESQ.

This clonotype was found a few times. V gene TRBV10-2 combines with J gene TRBJ2-1; D may be TRBD2 (6 bases). Trimming shortened V by 3 bases and J by 5 bases, and 17 bases separated the two germline ends. Germline lookup yields CDR1 WSHSY and CDR2 SAAADI. This CDR3 is built from 16 residues. In DNA, the CDR3 is TGCGCCAGCAGTGAAGGGGACTCTCGGTTGAACAATGAGCAGTTCTTC. It codes for CASSEGDSRLNNEQFF.

The V and J genes are TRBV7-2 and TRBJ1-5; D not certain. Per the germline V gene, CDR1 is SGHTA and CDR2 is FQGNSA. V gave up 5 bases and J gave up 4 bases, with 12 bases separating them. The CDR3 contains 14 residues. The CDR3 nucleotides read TGTGCCAGCAGCCCCAGCCGAGGAAATCAGCCCCAGCATTTT. The encoded protein is CASSPSRGNQPQHF.

About this clonotype: Its ends do not fully match the called genes, so a read error is possible. The chain is built from TRBV10-2 and TRBJ1-2; TRBD1 might be the D (5 bases). The CDR3 length is 14 residues. CDR1 is WSHSY and CDR2 is SAAADI in the germline V gene. The CDR3 here is CASRLAGGGDGYIF. In DNA form, the CDR3 reads TGCGCCAGCAGACTAGCGGGGGGTGGGGATGGCTACATCTTC.

The chain employs TRBV2 and TRBJ1-6, with D hard to call. This CDR3 has 13 amino acids. Germline CDR1 is SNHLY and CDR2 is FYNNEI. With 6 bases removed from V and 14 bases from J, the gap between germline ends came to 17 bases. The CDR3 sequence: CASSVSEGIALHF. CDR3 DNA sequence: TGTGCCAGCAGCGTCAGTGAGGGAATTGCCCTCCACTTT.

The J gene is TRBJ2-6, the V gene TRBV11-1, with D unresolved. Deletions cut 5 bases from V and 18 bases from J, with 5 bases between. CDR1 is SGHAT and CDR2 is FQDESV in the germline V gene (reference sequence). The CDR3 length is 8 residues. The DNA for the CDR3 is TGTGCCAGCAGCCGAGGGACTTTC. Translation: CASSRGTF. The variable domain in full, completed from reference TRBV11-1 and TRBJ2-6, reads EAEVAQSPRYKITEKSQAVAFWCDPISGHATLYWYRQILGQGPELLVQFQDESVVDDSQLPKDRFSAERLKGVDSTLKIQPAELGDSAMYLCASSRGTFGAGSRLTVL.